The rows below give T cell receptor beta chains drawn from one sample of a study of T-cell memory formation after mild COVID-19. One entry per CDR3 protein results from TCRdb running MiXCR on the 5' RACE reads. The table lists about 500,000 distinct CDR3 sequences, just over 20% of them singletons. The specimen sequenced was PBMCs or a T cell subset sorted from them (not recorded which). The source is an adult woman who had mild COVID-19 (a few samples of this study predate the infection). Cell type and time point are not known. The CDR3 runs from the conserved cysteine through the conserved F or W. The D gene is left open where the match is weak. Clone size is shown for a subset of rows, as once, few, many or a class of expanded clone.

V	size	D	J	CDR3	DNA
TRBV7-2	many	.	TRBJ2-3	CASSLSRARTDTQYF	TGTGCCAGCAGCCTAAGCAGGGCGAGGACAGATACGCAGTATTTT
TRBV6-6	.	.	TRBJ2-3	CASRERTDTQYF	TGTGCCAGCAGGGAGCGCACAGATACGCAGTATTTT
TRBV12-3/TRBV12-4	once	.	TRBJ1-5	CATRPQPQHF	TGTGCCACCCGACCTCAGCCCCAGCATTTT
TRBV9	.	TRBD2	TRBJ2-3	CASSVHGRAESDTQYF	TGTGCCAGCAGCGTACACGGGAGGGCCGAGTCAGATACGCAGTATTTT
TRBV9	few	.	TRBJ2-7	CASSVGATGNSYEQYF	TGTGCCAGCAGCGTAGGCGCGACAGGAAACTCCTACGAGCAGTACTTC
TRBV19	.	TRBD1	TRBJ2-7	CASSIRPGFRQGVDEQYF	TGTGCCAGTAGTATCCGCCCGGGTTTCAGACAGGGAGTAGACGAGCAGTACTTC
TRBV14	.	.	TRBJ2-5	CASSHSPWTQYF	TGTGCCAGCAGCCACTCCCCTTGGACCCAGTACTTC
TRBV29-1	few	.	TRBJ2-1	CSVGGEHQIEQFF	TGCAGCGTTGGAGGGGAGCATCAGATTGAGCAGTTCTTC
TRBV21-1	many	.	TRBJ2-1	CASSKEGTSGGDSSYNEQFF	TGTGCCAGCAGCAAAGAAGGGACTAGCGGTGGGGATAGCTCCTACAATGAGCAGTTCTTC
TRBV19	.	.	TRBJ2-3	CASSVRPLRLKRTDTQYF	TGTGCCAGTAGTGTGAGGCCCTTGAGACTGAAGCGGACAGATACGCAGTATTTT
TRBV7-7	few	.	TRBJ2-7	CASSLATGDIYEQYF	TGTGCTAGCAGCTTAGCGACGGGGGACATTTACGAGCAGTACTTC
TRBV18	few	.	TRBJ2-1	CASSPRGTEQFF	TGTGCCAGCTCACCCAGGGGAACGGAGCAGTTCTTC
TRBV5-1	few	TRBD2	TRBJ2-3	CASRLAGGTDTQYF	TGCGCCAGTAGACTAGCGGGGGGCACAGATACGCAGTATTTT
TRBV20-1	.	TRBD1	TRBJ1-6	CSARGQGSYNSPLHF	TGCAGTGCTAGAGGACAGGGGTCCTATAATTCACCCCTCCACTTT
TRBV5-1	few	TRBD2	TRBJ2-3	CATRTSGGTDTQYF	TGCGCCACAAGGACTAGCGGGGGCACAGATACGCAGTATTTT
TRBV7-9	.	.	TRBJ1-4	CASSPGWGTNEKLFF	TGTGCCAGCAGCCCGGGATGGGGCACTAATGAAAAACTGTTTTTT
TRBV7-6	.	.	TRBJ1-1	CASSLGEGQPNTEAFF	TGTGCCAGCAGCTTAGGGGAGGGACAACCGAACACTGAAGCTTTCTTT
TRBV4-1	.	.	TRBJ1-5	CASSQERGVGNQPQHF	TGCGCCAGCAGCCAAGAAAGGGGAGTTGGCAATCAGCCCCAGCATTTT
TRBV29-1	.	TRBD1	TRBJ1-2	CSVEDRAGGYYGYTF	TGCAGCGTTGAAGATAGGGCAGGGGGTTACTATGGCTACACCTTC
TRBV7-9	.	.	TRBJ2-7	CASSLGQAYGQYF	TGTGCCAGCAGCTTAGGACAGGCGTACGGGCAGTACTTC
TRBV20-1	.	.	TRBJ1-6	CSAPLDSANSPLHF	TGCAGTGCGCCGTTGGACAGCGCTAATTCACCCCTCCACTTT
TRBV19	.	.	TRBJ1-2	CASSIHSREALRTYGYTF	TGTGCCAGTAGCATCCACAGCAGGGAGGCATTGCGGACCTATGGCTACACCTTC
TRBV7-9	few	.	TRBJ2-1	CASSFPLLGVGNEQFF	TGTGCCAGCAGCTTCCCCCTGCTGGGAGTTGGGAATGAGCAGTTCTTC
TRBV6-2/TRBV6-3	.	.	TRBJ1-5	CASSKGTSNQPQHF	TGTGCCAGCAGTAAGGGGACATCCAATCAGCCCCAGCATTTT
TRBV9	.	TRBD2	TRBJ2-5	CASSAGLAGNQETQYF	TGTGCCAGCAGCGCCGGACTAGCGGGTAACCAAGAGACCCAGTACTTC
TRBV7-7	few	TRBD1	TRBJ2-2	CASSLTGGAGGELFF	TGTGCCAGCAGCTTAACAGGGGGCGCGGGCGGGGAGCTGTTTTTT
TRBV29-1	few	.	TRBJ2-2	CSVETVARVGNRAGELFF	TGCAGCGTTGAAACGGTCGCCAGGGTAGGGAACAGGGCCGGGGAGCTGTTTTTT
TRBV4-1	.	.	TRBJ1-1	CASSRGSDLNTEAFF	TGCGCCAGCAGCCGAGGGTCCGATTTGAACACTGAAGCTTTCTTT
TRBV12-5	few	.	TRBJ2-1	CASASLIPYWEQFF	TGTGCTAGTGCCTCCCTCATTCCGTATTGGGAGCAGTTCTTC
TRBV11-2	.	.	TRBJ2-7	CASSRFPGISYEQYF	TGTGCCAGCAGCCGATTTCCGGGGATCTCCTACGAGCAGTACTTC
TRBV29-1	few	.	TRBJ2-2	CSVRGTGTGELFF	TGCAGCGTGCGGGGTACAGGGACCGGGGAGCTGTTTTTT
TRBV4-1	.	TRBD2	TRBJ2-2	CASSQGLSRGGGTGELFF	TGCGCCAGCAGCCAAGGTTTATCCCGGGGCGGGGGCACCGGGGAGCTGTTTTTT
TRBV9	few	.	TRBJ2-2	CASSGTGDTGELFF	TGTGCCAGCAGCGGAACGGGGGACACCGGGGAGCTGTTTTTT
TRBV3-1	few	.	TRBJ2-5	CASSFSPAGKETQYF	TGTGCCAGCAGTTTCTCGCCTGCGGGTAAAGAGACCCAGTACTTC
TRBV4-3	.	.	TRBJ2-2	CASSQFGGPDTGELFF	TGCGCCAGCAGCCAATTCGGGGGGCCAGACACCGGGGAGCTGTTTTTT
TRBV12-3/TRBV12-4	few	TRBD1	TRBJ2-7	CASSRAGQGLFGQYF	TGTGCCAGCAGCAGAGCGGGACAGGGTCTTTTTGGGCAGTACTTC